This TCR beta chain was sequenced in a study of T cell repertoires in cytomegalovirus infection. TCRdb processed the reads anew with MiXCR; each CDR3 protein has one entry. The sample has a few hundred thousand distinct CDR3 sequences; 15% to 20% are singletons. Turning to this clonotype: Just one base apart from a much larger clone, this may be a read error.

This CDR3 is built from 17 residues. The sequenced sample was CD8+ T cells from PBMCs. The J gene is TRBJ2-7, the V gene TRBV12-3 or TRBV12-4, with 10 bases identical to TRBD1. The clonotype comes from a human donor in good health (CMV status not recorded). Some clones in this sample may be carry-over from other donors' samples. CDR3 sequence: CASSPGQGPTSSYGQYF. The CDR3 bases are TGTGCCAGCAGTCCGGGACAGGGGCCAACTAGCTCCTACGGGCAGTACTTC.